These 20 T cell receptor beta chains came from one sample sequenced in a study of shared clonotypes between healthy human individuals. Assay: immunoSEQ multiplex PCR; the TCRdb copy retains only in-frame clones and omits some. The data show some 2,500,000 clones, under 95% seen once. Sequenced: naive CD4+ T cells from PBMCs. The subset here: CD45RA+ positively selected. These receptors originate from a man aged 18 to 35 in good health. Some clones in this sample may be carry-over from other donors' samples.

The gene calls are TRBV18 and TRBJ2-3, with 8 bases lining up with TRBD1. The length of the CDR3 is 17 residues. Trimming at V came to 5 bases and at J to 1 base, leaving 11 bases not matched to a gene. From germline, CDR1 is KGHSH and CDR2 LQKENI. The CDR3 reads CASSSFSGGMGTDTQYF. The CDR3 nucleotides read TGTGCCAGCTCATCGTTTTCAGGGGGCATGGGCACAGATACGCAGTATTTT. The complete variable domain, with remaining parts taken from reference TRBV18 and TRBJ2-3, reads NAGVMQNPRHLVRRRGQEARLRCSPMKGHSHVYWYRQLPEEGLKFMVYLQKENIIDESGMPKERFSAEFPKEGPSILRIQQVVRGDSAAYFCASSSFSGGMGTDTQYFGPGTRLTVL.

This chain connects TRBV7-2 to TRBJ2-3; D remains unclear. The germline gives CDR1 SGHTA, CDR2 FQGNSA. V was clipped by 0 bases and J by 1 base, with 17 bases between them. This CDR3 region has 18 residues. This chain's CDR3 is CASSLAQVTPRGTDTQYF. In DNA form, the CDR3 reads TGTGCCAGCAGCTTAGCGCAAGTGACACCACGGGGCACAGATACGCAGTATTTT.

The chain has TRBV7-9 and TRBJ2-3, with 12 bases aligning to TRBD2. CDR1 is SEHNR and CDR2 is FQNEAQ in the germline V gene (reference sequence). This CDR3 is built from 17 residues. V shed 5 bases, J shed 4 bases, and the junction held 10 bases outside the gene matches. For the CDR3, the DNA is TGTGCCAGCAGCGCCCGACGGACTAGCGGGACTCCAGATACGCAGTATTTT. This translates into CASSARRTSGTPDTQYF.

The table lists this clone with a count of one. The rearrangement links TRBV27 to TRBJ2-3; 8 nucleotides match TRBD2. With V trimmed by 2 bases and J by 7 bases, 8 bases remained unmatched. This CDR3 spans 15 amino acids. Germline lookup yields CDR1 MNHEY and CDR2 SMNVEV (reference sequence). CDR3 DNA: TGTGCCAGCAGTTTAGTAAGCGGGAGACTAAATACGCAGTATTTT. This sequence encodes CASSLVSGRLNTQYF.

The chain joins TRBV30 to TRBJ1-5; D not certain. This CDR3 contains 13 residues. V lost 2 bases to trimming and J lost 3 bases, with 8 bases between them. CDR1 and CDR2 from the germline V gene are GTSNPN and SVGIG (reference sequence). The chain's CDR3 is CAWSSVNNQPQHF. The CDR3 DNA sequence: TGTGCCTGGAGTTCGGTTAACAATCAGCCCCAGCATTTT.

The J gene is TRBJ1-5, the V gene TRBV19; 8 bases align to TRBD1. CDR1 and CDR2 from the germline V gene are LNHDA and SQIVND (reference sequence). V dropped 3 bases and J dropped 3; count of bases not matched to a gene: 7. The CDR3 is made up of 16 amino acids. This CDR3 reads CASSILTGGNNQPQHF. The CDR3 DNA reads TGTGCCAGTAGTATTCTAACAGGGGGAAACAATCAGCCCCAGCATTTT.

The chain employs TRBV7-9 and TRBJ2-3, with 10 bases fitting TRBD1. In germline, CDR1 is SEHNR, CDR2 FQNEAQ (reference sequence). The trim removed 5 bases at V and 13 bases at J, leaving 9 bases unmatched. The CDR3 totals 13 residues. CDR3 nucleotide sequence: TGTGCCAGCAGCCTATTCGGGACAGGGGTAAAGTATTTT. Translating gives CASSLFGTGVKYF.

V usage is TRBV4-2 and J usage is TRBJ2-1; 9 bases map to TRBD2. The CDR3 covers 15 residues. Germline V gene lookup returns CDR1 LGHNA and CDR2 YNFKEQ. The V segment lost 4 bases and the J segment 4 bases; nucleotides outside the gene matches: 5. This CDR3 reads CASSPGTSRYNEQFF. The CDR3 DNA reads as TGTGCCAGCAGCCCCGGGACTAGCAGATACAATGAGCAGTTCTTC.

In its sample, this clone was seen a few times. The chain's CDR3 is CASRELDRANTEAFF. CDR3 bases: TGTGCCAGCAGAGAACTGGACAGGGCAAACACTGAAGCTTTCTTT. The genes are TRBV6-6 and TRBJ1-1; the match to TRBD1 covers 8 bases. V gave up 6 bases and J gave up 2 bases; unmatched junction bases: 8. The CDR3 is 15 amino acids. The germline V gene encodes CDR1 MNHNY and CDR2 SVGAGI (reference sequence).

This sequence joins TRBV5-1 and TRBJ1-3, with D possibly being TRBD1 (6 bases). The germline gives CDR1 SGHRS, CDR2 YFSETQ. The CDR3 totals 15 residues. V was pared by 3 bases and J by 3 bases, with 13 bases between. CDR3 loop: CASSWRGEGGNTIYF. CDR3 DNA sequence: TGCGCCAGCAGCTGGAGGGGGGAAGGTGGAAACACCATATATTTT.

This clone was seen once. The V gene is TRBV10-3, the J gene TRBJ1-4; D is ambiguous. V shed 3 bases and J shed 0 bases, with 8 bases lying between them. CDR3 length equals 15 residues. CDR1 ENHRY and CDR2 SYGVKD come from the germline V gene. CDR3 sequence (DNA): TGTGCCATCAGTGACACTCGGGCAACTAATGAAAAACTGTTTTTT. This codes for CAISDTRATNEKLFF.

The V call is TRBV6-1, the J call TRBJ2-2; 8 nucleotides match TRBD2. This CDR3 is built from 18 residues. The J segment lost 5 bases and the V segment lost 4 bases, leaving 15 bases of the junction unmatched. Germline V gene sequence: CDR1 MNHNS, CDR2 SASEGT. As DNA, the CDR3 is TGTGCCAGCAGTGGGGTCCTAGCGGGCATTTCTATAACCGGGGAGCTGTTTTTT. Its translation: CASSGVLAGISITGELFF.

V and J are TRBV7-9 and TRBJ2-5; TRBD2 agrees at 9 bases. Germline V gene sequence: CDR1 SEHNR, CDR2 FQNEAQ (reference sequence). The CDR3 runs 16 residues. V was pared by 5 bases and J by 4 bases, with 11 bases of the junction left unmatched. The DNA of the CDR3 is TGTGCCAGCAGCCGGGAGGGTAGCGGGAGACGAGAGACCCAGTACTTC. It codes for CASSREGSGRRETQYF.

This chain links TRBV4-3 with TRBJ2-1; 11 nucleotides line up with TRBD2. The germline V gene encodes CDR1 LGHNA and CDR2 YSLEER. This CDR3 has 20 amino acids. J was trimmed by 2 bases and V by 4 bases; bases with no gene match: 16. The CDR3 DNA is TGCGCCAGCAGCCCACAGAACTACCCAGGGACTAGCGGACCCTACAATGAGCAGTTCTTC. This translates into CASSPQNYPGTSGPYNEQFF.

Comments on this clone: Other DNA sequences in the same sample also yield this CDR3. The V call is TRBV7-3, the J call TRBJ1-1; D unclear. Germline lookup yields CDR1 SGHTA and CDR2 FQGTGA. V was clipped by 1 base and J by 3 bases, with 6 bases between them. This CDR3 region has 13 residues. CDR3 protein: CASSLIGDTEAFF. The CDR3 region has the DNA TGTGCCAGCAGCTTAATTGGTGACACTGAAGCTTTCTTT.

The chain joins TRBV15 to TRBJ2-7, with D maybe TRBD1 (6 bases). The CDR3 extends over 15 amino acids. With 0 bases removed from V and 7 bases from J, the gap between germline ends came to 16 bases. Germline values: CDR1 LNHNV, CDR2 YYDKDF (reference sequence). CDR3: CATSRDRQAEGEQYF. In DNA, the CDR3 is TGTGCCACCAGCAGAGATCGACAGGCAGAGGGAGAGCAGTACTTC.

This chain uses TRBV5-1 with TRBJ2-2, with no clear D. The ends were cut back, 0 bases at V and 6 bases at J, with 12 bases in the middle. The CDR3 has 15 amino acids. Germline V gene sequence: CDR1 SGHRS, CDR2 YFSETQ. The CDR3 bases are TGCGCCAGCAGCTTGGTCCTAGATCGGGCCGGGGAGCTGTTTTTT. Encoded protein: CASSLVLDRAGELFF.

The chain links TRBV4-1 to TRBJ2-1, with D possibly being TRBD2 (6 bases). CDR3 length: 14 residues. Trimming removed 2 bases at V and 6 bases at J, with 11 bases between. Germline-derived CDR1 and CDR2 are MGHRA and YSYEKL. CDR3 sequence: CASSQKGLFNEQFF. In nucleotides, the CDR3 is TGCGCCAGCAGCCAAAAAGGACTATTCAATGAGCAGTTCTTC.

The chain couples TRBV7-8 to TRBJ1-1; the D is unclear. The CDR3 spans 14 residues. Germline CDR1 reads SGHVS; CDR2 reads FQNEAQ. Trimming took off 7 bases at V and 0 bases at J, with 12 bases between the two ends. The CDR3, as DNA: TGTGCCAGCAACTCCCAACTTATGAACACTGAAGCTTTCTTT. Protein sequence: CASNSQLMNTEAFF.

The rearrangement links TRBV15 to TRBJ1-3, with D hard to call. The germline V and J ends were trimmed by 5 bases and 0 bases, with 14 bases remaining between them. The CDR3 extends over 16 amino acids. Germline values: CDR1 LNHNV, CDR2 YYDKDF (reference sequence). The CDR3 spells CATSARGPSSGNTIYF. The CDR3 nucleotides read TGTGCCACCAGCGCGCGGGGTCCGAGCTCTGGAAACACCATATATTTT.